This TCR beta chain was identified during a study of cytomegalovirus exposure and HLA in healthy donors. Primers: 60 Vbeta forward and 13 Jbeta reverse. Repertoires were generated with immunoSEQ multiplex PCR, while TCRdb's copy carries only in-frame clones and drops some. This sample's table has 70,000 to 85,000 clones. The CDR3 extends over 13 amino acids. The V gene's germline CDR1 is LGHNA and CDR2 YNFKEQ. The V gene lost 0 bases and the J gene lost 8 bases, with 8 bases spanning the gap. The sequenced sample was PBMCs. The receptor's source is a female donor in good health and CMV-seropositive. This chain connects TRBV4-2 to TRBJ2-1; D gene unclear. The CDR3 loop is CASSQDQRDEQFF. In nucleotides, the CDR3 is TGTGCCAGCAGCCAAGACCAGCGAGATGAGCAGTTCTTC.